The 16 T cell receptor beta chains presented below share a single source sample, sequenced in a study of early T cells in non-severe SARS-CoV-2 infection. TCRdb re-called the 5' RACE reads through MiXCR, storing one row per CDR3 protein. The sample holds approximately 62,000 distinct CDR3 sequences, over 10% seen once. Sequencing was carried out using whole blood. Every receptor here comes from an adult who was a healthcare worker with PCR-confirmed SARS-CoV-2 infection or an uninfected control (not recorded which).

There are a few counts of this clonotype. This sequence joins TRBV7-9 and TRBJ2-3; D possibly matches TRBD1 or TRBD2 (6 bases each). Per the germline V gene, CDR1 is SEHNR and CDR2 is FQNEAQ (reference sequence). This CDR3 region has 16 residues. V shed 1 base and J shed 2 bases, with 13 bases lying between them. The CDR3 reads CASSLGQGRFTDTQYF. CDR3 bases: TGTGCCAGCAGCTTAGGGCAGGGGAGGTTCACAGATACGCAGTATTTT.

The CDR3 bases are TGCAGTGCTAGAGACTCCCGGGGGACTAGCGGCCCCCTGGAGTTCTTC. Translation: CSARDSRGTSGPLEFF. The chain carries TRBV20-1 and TRBJ2-1, with 11 bases matching TRBD2. The germline V gene encodes CDR1 DFQATT and CDR2 SNEGSKA (reference sequence). CDR3 size: 16 residues. V was pared by 0 bases and J by 14 bases, with 15 bases of the junction left unmatched.

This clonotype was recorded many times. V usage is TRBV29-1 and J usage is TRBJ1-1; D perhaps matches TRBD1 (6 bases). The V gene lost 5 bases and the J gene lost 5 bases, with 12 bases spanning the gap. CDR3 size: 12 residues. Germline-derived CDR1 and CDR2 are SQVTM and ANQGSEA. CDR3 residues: CSVLGGGTEAFF. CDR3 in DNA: TGCAGCGTTTTAGGGGGTGGGACTGAAGCTTTCTTT.

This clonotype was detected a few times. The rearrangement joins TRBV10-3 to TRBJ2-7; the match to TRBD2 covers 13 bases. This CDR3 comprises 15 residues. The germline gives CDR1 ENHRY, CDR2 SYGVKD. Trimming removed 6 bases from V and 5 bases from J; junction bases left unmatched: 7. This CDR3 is CAISATSGRGNEQYF. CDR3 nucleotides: TGTGCCATCAGCGCAACTAGCGGGAGGGGCAACGAGCAGTACTTC.

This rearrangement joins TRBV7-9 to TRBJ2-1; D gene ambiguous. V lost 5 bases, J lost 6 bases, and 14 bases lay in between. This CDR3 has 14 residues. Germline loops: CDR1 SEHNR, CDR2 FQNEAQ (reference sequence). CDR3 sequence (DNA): TGTGCCAGCAGCGCCCCGGGTCTAGGCAATGAGCAGTTCTTC. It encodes CASSAPGLGNEQFF.

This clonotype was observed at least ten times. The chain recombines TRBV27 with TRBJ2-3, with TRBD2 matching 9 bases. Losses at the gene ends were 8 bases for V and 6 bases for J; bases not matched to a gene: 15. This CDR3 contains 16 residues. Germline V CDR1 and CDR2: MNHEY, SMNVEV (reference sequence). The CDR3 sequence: CASFPLAGALLDTQYF. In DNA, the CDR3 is TGTGCCAGCTTTCCCTTAGCGGGAGCCCTCTTGGATACGCAGTATTTT.

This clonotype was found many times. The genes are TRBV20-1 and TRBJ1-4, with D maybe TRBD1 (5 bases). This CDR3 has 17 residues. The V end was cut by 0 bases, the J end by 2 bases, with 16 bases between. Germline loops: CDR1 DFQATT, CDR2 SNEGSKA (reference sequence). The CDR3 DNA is TGCAGTGCTAGAGAAAGGGGTCGAGGATCTACTAATGAAAAACTGTTTTTT. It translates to CSARERGRGSTNEKLFF.

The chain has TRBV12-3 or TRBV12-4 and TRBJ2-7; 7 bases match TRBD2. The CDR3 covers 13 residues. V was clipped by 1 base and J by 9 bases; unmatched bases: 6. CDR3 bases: TGTGCCAGCAGTTTAGGCAGGGAGGGGCGGCAGTACTTC. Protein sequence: CASSLGREGRQYF.

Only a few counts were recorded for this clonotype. CDR3 nucleotides: TGTGCCAGCAGCCCCGGGGGCGATGAAAAACTGTTTTTT. This gives the protein CASSPGGDEKLFF. V is TRBV11-2 and J is TRBJ1-4, with a tentative D call TRBD1 (6 bases). Germline V gene lookup returns CDR1 SGHAT and CDR2 FQNNGV. V was cut by 5 bases and J by 6 bases, with 10 bases left in between. CDR3 size: 13 residues.

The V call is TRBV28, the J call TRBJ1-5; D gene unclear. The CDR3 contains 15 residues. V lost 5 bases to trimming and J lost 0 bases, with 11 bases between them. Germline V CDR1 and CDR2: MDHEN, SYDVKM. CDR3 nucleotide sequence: TGTGCCAGCAGTCACAGAGTTAATAGCAATCAGCCCCAGCATTTT. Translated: CASSHRVNSNQPQHF.

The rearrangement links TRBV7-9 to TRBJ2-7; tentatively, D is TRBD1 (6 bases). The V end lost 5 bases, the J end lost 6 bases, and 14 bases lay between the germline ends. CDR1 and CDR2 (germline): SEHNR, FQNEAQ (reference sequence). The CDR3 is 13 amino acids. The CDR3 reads CASSPQGMAEQYF. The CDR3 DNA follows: TGTGCCAGCAGCCCACAGGGTATGGCCGAGCAGTACTTC.

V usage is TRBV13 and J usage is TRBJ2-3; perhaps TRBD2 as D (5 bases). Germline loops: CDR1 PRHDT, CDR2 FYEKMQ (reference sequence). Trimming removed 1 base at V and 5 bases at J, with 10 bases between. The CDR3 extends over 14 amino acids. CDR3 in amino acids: CASSLAGGGDTQYF. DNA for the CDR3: TGTGCCAGCAGCTTAGCAGGAGGAGGAGATACGCAGTATTTT.

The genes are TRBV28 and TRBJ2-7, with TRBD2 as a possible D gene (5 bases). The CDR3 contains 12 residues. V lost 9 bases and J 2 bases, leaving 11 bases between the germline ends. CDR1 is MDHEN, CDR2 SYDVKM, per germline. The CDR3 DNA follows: TGTGCCAGAACTAGTAAGGCCTACGAGCAGTACTTC. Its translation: CARTSKAYEQYF.

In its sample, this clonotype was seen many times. The CDR3 reads CASSPLDRNNEQFF. Here the CDR3 DNA reads TGTGCCAGCTCACCTCTGGACAGAAACAATGAGCAGTTCTTC. The chain recombines TRBV18 with TRBJ2-1, with a tentative D call TRBD1 (6 bases). Trimming removed 3 bases at V and 5 bases at J, with 11 bases between. The CDR3 is 14 residues long. Germline CDR1 KGHSH, CDR2 LQKENI. Supplemented by reference TRBV18 and TRBJ2-1, the full variable domain reads NAGVMQNPRHLVRRRGQEARLRCSPMKGHSHVYWYRQLPEEGLKFMVYLQKENIIDESGMPKERFSAEFPKEGPSILRIQQVVRGDSAAYFCASSPLDRNNEQFFGPGTRLTVL.

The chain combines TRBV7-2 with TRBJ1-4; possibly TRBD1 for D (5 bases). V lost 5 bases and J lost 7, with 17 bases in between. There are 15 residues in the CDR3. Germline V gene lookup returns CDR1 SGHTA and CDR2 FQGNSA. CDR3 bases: TGTGCCAGCAGCCCAAAGGGACGAGGCGGTGAAAAACTGTTTTTT. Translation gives CASSPKGRGGEKLFF.

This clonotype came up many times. In DNA, the CDR3 is TGTGCCAGCAGCTCGTTCGGTGGATATAGGCAGTTCTTC. This gives the protein CASSSFGGYRQFF. The chain recombines TRBV5-6 with TRBJ2-1; D not resolved. The CDR3 contains 13 residues. Germline loops: CDR1 SGHDT, CDR2 YYEEEE. Trimming shortened V by 3 bases and J by 12 bases, and 16 bases separated the two germline ends.